This T cell receptor beta chain was recorded in a study of T cell clonality in common variable immunodeficiency. This CDR3 contains 14 residues. The germline CDR1 and CDR2 sequences are SGHDT and YYEEEE. V dropped 3 bases and J dropped 5 bases, with 12 bases sitting between them. Study-level results: Common variable immunodeficiency TCR beta sequences reportedly had fewer deletions and N-nucleotide insertions. CVID subjects had higher TCRbeta clonality than healthy controls, most marked in about a third.

This clone was recorded many times. Its antigen is unknown. The read gets to within 3 residues of the CDR3 end, and the germline J gene fills in the rest. Sequenced by immunoSEQ multiplex PCR; TCRdb stores in-frame clones only, minus some. The specimen gives 15,000 to 20,000 clones without singletons; the ten biggest hold about 6.8%. CVID subjects were around 16 female and some 27 male, aged roughly 9 to 64. No CVID subject was ill or on immunomodulatory drugs when sampled. The clonotype originates from a human donor with common variable immunodeficiency. This chain links TRBV5-6 with TRBJ1-5; D possibly corresponds to TRBD1 (5 bases). The sample was peripheral blood mononuclear cells. CDR3 DNA, as far as it was read: TGTGCCAGCAGCTCTCGGGCAGGGCATCAGCCC. Amino acid sequence: CASSSRAGHQP. The full CDR3 sequence reads CASSSRAGHQPQHF.